The 16 T cell receptor beta chains in this list originate from one sample, sequenced in a study of T cells in Graves' hyperthyroidism and ophthalmopathy. Template material for amplifying TCR beta CDR3 regions consisted of RNA transcripts. TCR CDR3 underwent first-round RT-PCR with the HTBI primer set. TCRdb reprocessed the multiplex PCR reads via MiXCR and lists one record per CDR3 protein. Seen here are fewer than 700,000 distinct CDR3 sequences, roughly 18% observed once, and the top ten hold around 17%. Sequencing input: blood. The receptor source for this set is a woman aged 18-29 years with Graves' ophthalmopathy.

This clonotype was detected many times. V gene TRBV27 combines with J gene TRBJ2-7; D tentatively fits TRBD1 or TRBD2 (5 bases each). The CDR3 contains 13 residues. V shed 7 bases and J shed 2 bases, with 12 bases lying between them. Looked up from germline, CDR1 is MNHEY and CDR2 is SMNVEV (reference sequence). In DNA, the CDR3 is TGTGCCAGCACCTTCGGGGCTGCCTACGAGCAGTACTTC. Protein: CASTFGAAYEQYF.

This clonotype was counted a few times. This chain joins TRBV20-1 and TRBJ2-2; D gene ambiguous. This CDR3 region has 13 residues. The V and J ends lost 5 bases and 0 bases respectively, with 7 bases between them. Germline V gene sequence: CDR1 DFQATT, CDR2 SNEGSKA (reference sequence). CDR3 sequence (DNA): TGCAGTGCTTGGACCGCGAACACCGGGGAGCTGTTTTTT. Amino acid sequence: CSAWTANTGELFF.

The table lists this clonotype with many counts. V gene TRBV5-1 combines with J gene TRBJ1-1; 9 nucleotides line up with TRBD1. The J segment lost 6 bases and the V segment lost 9 bases, leaving 12 bases of the junction unmatched. The germline V gene has CDR1 SGHRS and CDR2 YFSETQ. CDR3 length: 14 residues. The CDR3 reads CATKTGTGNPEAFF. CDR3 in DNA: TGCGCCACAAAAACCGGGACAGGGAATCCTGAAGCTTTCTTT.

This clonotype showed up many times. CDR3 region: CSAISENTEAFF. The CDR3 region has the DNA TGCAGTGCTATCTCTGAGAACACTGAAGCTTTCTTT. The genes are TRBV20-1 and TRBJ1-1; D not resolved. The CDR3 runs to 12 residues. Germline CDR1 reads DFQATT; CDR2 reads SNEGSKA (reference sequence). The V and J ends lost 4 bases and 1 base respectively, with 7 bases between them.

This clonotype was counted between two and nine times. The chain recombines TRBV7-8 with TRBJ1-5, with D possibly matching TRBD1 (5 bases). CDR3 length equals 16 residues. CDR1 SGHVS and CDR2 FQNEAQ come from the germline V gene. Trimming removed 4 bases from V and 7 bases from J, with 20 bases in between. The CDR3 here is CASSSFPGTANQPQHF. The CDR3 DNA reads TGTGCCAGCAGCTCGTTCCCCGGGACCGCCAACCAGCCCCAGCATTTT. Variable domain in full (rest from reference TRBV7-8 and TRBJ1-5): GAGVSQSPRYKVAKRGQDVALRCDPISGHVSLFWYQQALGQGPEFLTYFQNEAQLDKSGLPSDRFFAERPEGSVSTLKIQRTQQEDSAVYLCASSSFPGTANQPQHFGDGTRLSIL.

At least ten counts were recorded for this clonotype. The genes are TRBV11-2 and TRBJ2-5, with D perhaps TRBD2 (7 bases). Germline values: CDR1 SGHAT, CDR2 FQNNGV. This CDR3 comprises 15 residues. V was trimmed by 3 bases and J by 5 bases, leaving 16 bases between them. CDR3 in amino acids: CASSLGAGAEETQYF. CDR3 DNA: TGTGCCAGCAGCTTGGGGGCGGGGGCAGAGGAGACCCAGTACTTC.

This clonotype has only a few counts. The chain combines TRBV6-1 with TRBJ2-2, with TRBD2 identical over 10 bases. Looked up from germline, CDR1 is MNHNS and CDR2 is SASEGT. V was clipped by 5 bases and J by 2 bases; unmatched bases: 8. There are 17 residues in the CDR3. The CDR3 protein is CASSSLAGALNTGELFF. The CDR3 DNA sequence: TGTGCCAGCAGTTCGCTAGCGGGAGCGTTAAACACCGGGGAGCTGTTTTTT.

This clonotype was seen ten or more times. The chain combines TRBV28 with TRBJ1-5; weak D call: TRBD1 (5 bases). Germline assignment: CDR1 MDHEN and CDR2 SYDVKM. The CDR3 is made up of 14 amino acids. V was trimmed by 8 bases and J by 4 bases, leaving 15 bases between them. CDR3 DNA sequence: TGTGCCAGCTCGGTGTTGACAGCTAATCAGCCCCAGCATTTT. It translates to CASSVLTANQPQHF.

The chain links TRBV6-1 to TRBJ1-4; D ambiguous. The V and J ends lost 5 bases and 3 bases respectively, with 13 bases between them. Germline V CDR1 and CDR2: MNHNS, SASEGT. The CDR3 has 15 amino acids. CDR3 loop: CASSPLEGANEKLFF. Here the CDR3 DNA reads TGTGCCAGCAGTCCGCTTGAGGGAGCTAATGAAAAACTGTTTTTT.

The chain uses TRBV6-1 and TRBJ2-6, with D perhaps TRBD1 (5 bases). The CDR3 runs to 12 residues. Germline loops: CDR1 MNHNS, CDR2 SASEGT. Trimming shortened V by 6 bases and J by 5 bases, and 5 bases separated the two germline ends. The CDR3 DNA sequence: TGTGCCAGCAGGGGGCGGGCCAACGTCCTGACTTTC. Translation gives CASRGRANVLTF.

This clonotype was counted a single time. A read error may be the cause here, since a much bigger clone is one base away. The J gene is TRBJ2-1, the V gene TRBV6-2 or TRBV6-3; 11 bases map to TRBD2. CDR3 size: 20 residues. CDR1 and CDR2 (germline): MNHEY, SVGEGT. DNA for the CDR3: TGTGCCAGCAGTTACGGGCTTAAGAAGTTAGCGGGAGGGCCCTACAATGGGCAGTTCTTC. This gives the protein CASSYGLKKLAGGPYNGQFF.

The rearrangement joins TRBV6-5 to TRBJ1-2; D is possibly TRBD1 (6 bases). The germline CDR1 and CDR2 sequences are MNHEY and SVGAGI. The CDR3 consists of 14 residues. With 2 bases removed from V and 6 bases from J, the gap between germline ends came to 13 bases. This CDR3 is CASSYVGGRDGYTF. In DNA form, the CDR3 reads TGTGCCAGCAGTTACGTGGGGGGGCGAGATGGCTACACCTTC.

This clonotype occurred a few times. The chain employs TRBV29-1 and TRBJ2-2, with D hard to call. Trimming left V 1 base short and J 5 bases short, with 8 bases between. The CDR3 is made up of 13 amino acids. The germline gives CDR1 SQVTM, CDR2 ANQGSEA. This CDR3 reads CSVEGPETGELFF. The CDR3 nucleotides are TGCAGCGTTGAAGGACCAGAAACCGGGGAGCTGTTTTTT.

This clonotype was observed a handful of times. This chain uses TRBV4-3 with TRBJ2-3; D not resolved. Between the trimmed V and J ends, which lost 2 bases and 6 bases, there was a span of 12 bases. The germline gives CDR1 LGHNA, CDR2 YSLEER. This CDR3 region has 14 residues. The CDR3 coding sequence is TGCGCCAGCAGCCAAATAGTCAAGTCCGATACGCAGTATTTT. This gives the protein CASSQIVKSDTQYF.

This clonotype was observed at least ten times. The chain joins TRBV27 to TRBJ2-3; no clear D gene. The ends were cut back, 6 bases at V and 1 base at J, with 17 bases in the middle. The CDR3 runs to 16 residues. CDR1 and CDR2 from the germline V gene are MNHEY and SMNVEV (reference sequence). CDR3 in DNA: TGTGCCAGCAGCCTTATCCCAGACCCGGGCACAGATACGCAGTATTTT. Encoded protein: CASSLIPDPGTDTQYF.

This clonotype has just one count. The V gene is TRBV12-5, the J gene TRBJ2-1, with no clear D. Germline V gene data show CDR1 as LGHNT and CDR2 as FRNRAP. V was pared by 6 bases and J by 4 bases, with 10 bases between. This CDR3 contains 13 residues. The CDR3 here is CASGKSEYNEQFF. CDR3 DNA: TGTGCTAGTGGCAAAAGTGAATACAATGAGCAGTTCTTC.